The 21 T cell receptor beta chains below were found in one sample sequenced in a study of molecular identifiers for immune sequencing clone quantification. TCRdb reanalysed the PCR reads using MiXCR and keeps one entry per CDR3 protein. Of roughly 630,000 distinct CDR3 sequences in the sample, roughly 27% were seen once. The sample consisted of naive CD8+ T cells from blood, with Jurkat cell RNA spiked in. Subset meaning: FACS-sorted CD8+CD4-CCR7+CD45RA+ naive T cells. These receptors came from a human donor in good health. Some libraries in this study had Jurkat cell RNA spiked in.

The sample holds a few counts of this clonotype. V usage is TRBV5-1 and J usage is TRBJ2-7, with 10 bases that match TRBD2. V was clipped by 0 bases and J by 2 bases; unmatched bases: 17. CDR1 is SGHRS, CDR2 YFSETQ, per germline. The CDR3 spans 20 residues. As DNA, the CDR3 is TGCGCCAGCAGCTTGGCCCCGCCCGGACTAGCGGCAACCGTCGCCTACGAGCAGTACTTC. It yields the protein CASSLAPPGLAATVAYEQYF. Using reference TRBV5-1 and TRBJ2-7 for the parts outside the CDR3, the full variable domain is KAGVTQTPRYLIKTRGQQVTLSCSPISGHRSVSWYQQTPGQGLQFLFEYFSETQRNKGNFPGRFSGRQFSNSRSEMNVSTLELGDSALYLCASSLAPPGLAATVAYEQYFGPGTRLTVT.

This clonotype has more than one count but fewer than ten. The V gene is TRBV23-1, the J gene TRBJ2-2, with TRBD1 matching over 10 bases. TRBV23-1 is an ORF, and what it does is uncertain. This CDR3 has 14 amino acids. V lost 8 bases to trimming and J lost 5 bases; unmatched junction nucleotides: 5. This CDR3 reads CASRQGALTGELFF. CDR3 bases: TGCGCCAGCCGACAGGGGGCCCTAACCGGGGAGCTGTTTTTT.

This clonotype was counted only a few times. CDR3 sequence: CASSKSEGGTDTQYF. The CDR3 DNA reads as TGCGCCAGCAGCAAATCGGAAGGGGGCACAGATACGCAGTATTTT. The V and J genes are TRBV4-1 and TRBJ2-3; tentative D call: TRBD1 (5 bases). The V end lost 5 bases, the J end lost 1 base, and 13 bases lay between the germline ends. The germline V gene encodes CDR1 MGHRA and CDR2 YSYEKL. The CDR3 runs to 15 residues.

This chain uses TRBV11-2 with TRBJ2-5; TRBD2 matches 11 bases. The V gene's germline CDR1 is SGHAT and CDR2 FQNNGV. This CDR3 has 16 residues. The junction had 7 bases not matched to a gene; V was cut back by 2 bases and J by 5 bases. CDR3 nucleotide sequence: TGTGCCAGCAGCTTAAGTAGCGGGAGGGCTTTTGAGACCCAGTACTTC. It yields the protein CASSLSSGRAFETQYF.

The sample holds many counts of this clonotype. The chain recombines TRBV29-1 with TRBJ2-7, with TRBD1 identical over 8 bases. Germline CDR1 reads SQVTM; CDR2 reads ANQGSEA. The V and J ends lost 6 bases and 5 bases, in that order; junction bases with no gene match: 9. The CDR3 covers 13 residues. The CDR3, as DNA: TGCAGCGTCCTGACAGGGGAAGGAGACGAGCAGTACTTC. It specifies CSVLTGEGDEQYF.

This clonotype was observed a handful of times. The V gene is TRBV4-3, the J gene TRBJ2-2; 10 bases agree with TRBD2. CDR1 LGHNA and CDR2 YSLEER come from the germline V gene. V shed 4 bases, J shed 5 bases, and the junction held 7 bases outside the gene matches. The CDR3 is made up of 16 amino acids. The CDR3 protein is CASSPSGGAMTGELFF. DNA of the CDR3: TGCGCCAGCAGCCCGAGCGGGGGGGCCATGACCGGGGAGCTGTTTTTT.

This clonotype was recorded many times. For the CDR3, the DNA is TGCGCCAGCAGCCAAGATTCTGGCGGGAGGGCTGGGGAGACCCAGTACTTC. This gives the protein CASSQDSGGRAGETQYF. This chain joins TRBV4-3 and TRBJ2-5; TRBD2 agrees at 9 bases. In germline, CDR1 is LGHNA, CDR2 YSLEER. This CDR3 spans 17 amino acids. Germline trimming cut 0 bases from V and 5 bases from J; bases unmatched to any gene: 10.

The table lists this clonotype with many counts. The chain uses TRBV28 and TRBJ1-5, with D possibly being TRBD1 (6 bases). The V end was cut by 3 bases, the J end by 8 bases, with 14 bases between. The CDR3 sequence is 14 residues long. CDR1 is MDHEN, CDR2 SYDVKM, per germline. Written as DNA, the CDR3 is TGTGCCAGCAGTTTGCGTTCCAGGGGTGAGCCCCAGCATTTT. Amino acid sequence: CASSLRSRGEPQHF.

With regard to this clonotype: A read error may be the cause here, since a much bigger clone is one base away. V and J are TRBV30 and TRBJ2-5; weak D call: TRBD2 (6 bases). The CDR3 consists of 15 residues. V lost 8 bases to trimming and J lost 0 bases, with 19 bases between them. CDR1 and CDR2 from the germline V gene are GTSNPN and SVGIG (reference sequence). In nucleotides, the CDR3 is TGTGCCCGGTCCTTCCTAGCGATTTACCAAGAGACCCAGTACTTC. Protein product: CARSFLAIYQETQYF.

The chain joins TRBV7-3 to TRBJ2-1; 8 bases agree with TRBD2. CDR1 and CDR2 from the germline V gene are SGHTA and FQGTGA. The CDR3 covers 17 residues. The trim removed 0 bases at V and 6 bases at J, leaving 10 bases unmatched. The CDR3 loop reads CASSLTFKAGEPNEQFF. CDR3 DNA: TGTGCCAGCAGCTTAACGTTTAAAGCGGGAGAACCCAATGAGCAGTTCTTC.

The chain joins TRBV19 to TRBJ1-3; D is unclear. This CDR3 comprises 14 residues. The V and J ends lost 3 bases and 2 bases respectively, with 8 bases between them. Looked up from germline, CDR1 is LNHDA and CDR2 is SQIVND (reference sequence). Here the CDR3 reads CASSMGSPGNTIYF. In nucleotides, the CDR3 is TGTGCCAGTAGTATGGGCAGCCCTGGAAACACCATATATTTT.

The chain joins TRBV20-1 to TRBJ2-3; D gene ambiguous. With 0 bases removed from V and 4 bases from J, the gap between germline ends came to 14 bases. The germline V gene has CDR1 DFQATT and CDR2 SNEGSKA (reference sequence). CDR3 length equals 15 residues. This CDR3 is CSAREYPRISDTQYF. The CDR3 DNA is TGCAGTGCTAGAGAATATCCTAGAATCTCAGATACGCAGTATTTT.

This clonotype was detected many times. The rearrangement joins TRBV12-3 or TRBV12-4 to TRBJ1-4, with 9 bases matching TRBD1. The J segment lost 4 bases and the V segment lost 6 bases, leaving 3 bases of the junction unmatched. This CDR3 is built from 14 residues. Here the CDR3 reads CASSRTGDNEKLFF. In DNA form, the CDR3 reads TGTGCCAGCAGCAGGACAGGGGATAATGAAAAACTGTTTTTT.

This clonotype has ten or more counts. CDR3 sequence: CASSPSYSNQPQHF. DNA for the CDR3: TGCGCCAGCAGCCCTAGCTATAGCAATCAGCCCCAGCATTTT. The chain is built from TRBV4-1 and TRBJ1-5; D not certain. Trimming removed 4 bases from V and 0 bases from J, with 7 bases in between. The V gene's germline CDR1 is MGHRA and CDR2 YSYEKL. The length of the CDR3 is 14 residues.

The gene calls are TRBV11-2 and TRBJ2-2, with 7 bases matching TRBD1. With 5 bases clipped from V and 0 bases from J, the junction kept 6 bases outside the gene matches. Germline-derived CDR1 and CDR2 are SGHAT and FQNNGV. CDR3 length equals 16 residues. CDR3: CASSPDRLANTGELFF. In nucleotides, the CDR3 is TGTGCCAGCAGCCCGGACAGGTTGGCGAACACCGGGGAGCTGTTTTTT. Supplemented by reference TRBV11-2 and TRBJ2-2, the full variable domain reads EAGVAQSPRYKIIEKRQSVAFWCNPISGHATLYWYQQILGQGPKLLIQFQNNGVVDDSQLPKDRFSAERLKGVDSTLKIQPAKLEDSAVYLCASSPDRLANTGELFFGEGSRLTVL.

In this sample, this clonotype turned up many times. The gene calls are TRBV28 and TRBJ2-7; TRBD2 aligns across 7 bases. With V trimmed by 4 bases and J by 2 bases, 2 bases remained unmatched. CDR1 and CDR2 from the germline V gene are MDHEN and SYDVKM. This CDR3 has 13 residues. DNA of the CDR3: TGTGCCAGCAGTTCTCTAGCGGCCTACGAGCAGTACTTC. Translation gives CASSSLAAYEQYF.

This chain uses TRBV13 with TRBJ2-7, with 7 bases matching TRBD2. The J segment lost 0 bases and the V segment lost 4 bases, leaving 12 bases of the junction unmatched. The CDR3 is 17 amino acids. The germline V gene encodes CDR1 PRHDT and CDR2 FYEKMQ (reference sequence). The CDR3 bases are TGTGCCAGCAGCTACCAGTCGGGGGGTAGGGCCTCCTACGAGCAGTACTTC. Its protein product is CASSYQSGGRASYEQYF.

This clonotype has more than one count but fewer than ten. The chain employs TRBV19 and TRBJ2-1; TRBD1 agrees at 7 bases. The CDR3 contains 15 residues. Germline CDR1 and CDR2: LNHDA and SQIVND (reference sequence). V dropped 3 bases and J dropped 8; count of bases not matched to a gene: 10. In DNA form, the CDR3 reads TGTGCCAGTAGTATTAAAGGGGGCATTTGGGATGAGCAGTTCTTC. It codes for CASSIKGGIWDEQFF. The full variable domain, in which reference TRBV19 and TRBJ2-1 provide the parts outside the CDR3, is DGGITQSPKYLFRKEGQNVTLSCEQNLNHDAMYWYRQDPGQGLRLIYYSQIVNDFQKGDIAEGYSVSREKKESFPLTVTSAQKNPTAFYLCASSIKGGIWDEQFFGPGTRLTVL.

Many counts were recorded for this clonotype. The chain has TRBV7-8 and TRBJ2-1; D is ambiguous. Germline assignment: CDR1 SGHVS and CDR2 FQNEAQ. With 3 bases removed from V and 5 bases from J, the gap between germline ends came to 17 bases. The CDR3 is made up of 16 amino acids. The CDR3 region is CASSFLAGRADNEQFF. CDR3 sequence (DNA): TGTGCCAGCAGCTTCTTGGCCGGGCGCGCGGACAATGAGCAGTTCTTC.

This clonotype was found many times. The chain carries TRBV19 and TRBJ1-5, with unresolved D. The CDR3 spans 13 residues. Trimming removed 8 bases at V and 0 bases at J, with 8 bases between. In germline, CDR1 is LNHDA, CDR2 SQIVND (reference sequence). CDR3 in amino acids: CASRGSSNQPQHF. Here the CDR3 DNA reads TGTGCCAGTCGAGGTAGTAGCAATCAGCCCCAGCATTTT.

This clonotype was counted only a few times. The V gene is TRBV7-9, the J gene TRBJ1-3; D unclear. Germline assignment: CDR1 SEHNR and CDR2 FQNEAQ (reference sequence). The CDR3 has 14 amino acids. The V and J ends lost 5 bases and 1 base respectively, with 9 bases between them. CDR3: CASSPTLSGNTIYF. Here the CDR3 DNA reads TGTGCCAGCAGCCCGACTTTATCTGGAAACACCATATATTTT. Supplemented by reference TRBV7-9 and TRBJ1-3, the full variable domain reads DTGVSQNPRHKITKRGQNVTFRCDPISEHNRLYWYRQTLGQGPEFLTYFQNEAQLEKSRLLSDRFSAERPKGSFSTLEIQRTEQGDSAMYLCASSPTLSGNTIYFGEGSWLTVV.